The 9 T cell receptor beta chains below come from one sample, sequenced in a study of T cells in Graves' hyperthyroidism and ophthalmopathy. Researchers amplified the TCR beta CDR3 regions from RNA transcripts. TCR CDR3 regions were first amplified by RT-PCR with HTBI primers. From the multiplex PCR reads, TCRdb called clonotypes with MiXCR, one entry per CDR3 protein. The table has some 500,000 distinct CDR3 sequences, around a quarter seen once; the top ten hold about 10%. The specimen sequenced was blood. These receptors were taken from a woman in her 30s with Graves' ophthalmopathy.

This chain joins TRBV7-8 and TRBJ1-2; 7 bases line up with TRBD1. The length of the CDR3 is 13 residues. Looked up from germline, CDR1 is SGHVS and CDR2 is FQNEAQ. V was clipped by 6 bases and J by 2 bases; unmatched bases: 3. Here the CDR3 reads CASRNRGNYGYTF. As DNA, the CDR3 is TGTGCCAGCAGAAACAGGGGAAACTATGGCTACACCTTC.

This clonotype was counted between two and nine times. The CDR3 DNA reads as TGTGCCAGCAGTGAAAGGGGCGCAGGGGGCTACTATGGCTACACCTTC. Translated, it gives CASSERGAGGYYGYTF. The chain is built from TRBV6-1 and TRBJ1-2, with TRBD1 matching over 8 bases. V gave up 2 bases and J gave up 3 bases; unmatched junction bases: 8. The CDR3 spans 16 residues. In germline, CDR1 is MNHNS, CDR2 SASEGT.

This chain uses TRBV5-1 with TRBJ2-2; 9 nucleotides match TRBD2. CDR1 is SGHRS and CDR2 is YFSETQ in the germline V gene. The CDR3 sequence is 18 residues long. V shed 9 bases and J 2 bases; nucleotides not matched to a gene: 17. DNA for the CDR3: TGCGCCACCCGCGGGGCTAGCGGGAAAATAGTAAACACCGGGGAGCTGTTTTTT. Its translation: CATRGASGKIVNTGELFF.

In its sample, this clonotype was seen many times. The chain employs TRBV4-1 and TRBJ2-5; 7 bases agree with TRBD1. Looked up from germline, CDR1 is MGHRA and CDR2 is YSYEKL. J was trimmed by 2 bases and V by 0 bases; bases with no gene match: 12. This CDR3 region has 18 residues. Written as DNA, the CDR3 is TGCGCCAGCAGCCAAGAGCCGGAAGGGGGCTTTATTCAAGAGACCCAGTACTTC. It encodes CASSQEPEGGFIQETQYF.

The gene calls are TRBV6-4 and TRBJ2-2; 8 bases are shared with TRBD2. Germline V lookup: CDR1 MRHNA, CDR2 SNTAGT. V was clipped by 8 bases and J by 3 bases; unmatched bases: 5. The CDR3 extends over 14 amino acids. CDR3 region: CASRSGSDTGELFF. The CDR3 coding sequence is TGTGCCAGCCGAAGCGGGAGTGACACCGGGGAGCTGTTTTTT.

The chain recombines TRBV6-1 with TRBJ2-6, with 7 nucleotides matching TRBD1. V shed 5 bases and J 2 bases; nucleotides not matched to a gene: 9. There are 17 residues in the CDR3. Looked up from germline, CDR1 is MNHNS and CDR2 is SASEGT. The CDR3 spells CASSPDPTGAGANVLTF. DNA for the CDR3: TGTGCCAGCAGTCCCGACCCAACAGGGGCTGGGGCCAACGTCCTGACTTTC.

In its sample, this clonotype was seen many times. V is TRBV5-1 and J is TRBJ2-2; D not resolved. The ends were cut back, 4 bases at V and 5 bases at J, with 12 bases in the middle. The CDR3 extends over 14 amino acids. The germline gives CDR1 SGHRS, CDR2 YFSETQ. The CDR3 protein is CASSPQQRTGELFF. DNA for the CDR3: TGCGCCAGCAGCCCACAACAGAGAACCGGGGAGCTGTTTTTT.

At least ten counts were recorded for this clonotype. V gene TRBV4-1 combines with J gene TRBJ2-7; 11 bases fit TRBD2. V shed 4 bases, J shed 0 bases, and the junction held 2 bases outside the gene matches. Germline V CDR1 and CDR2: MGHRA, YSYEKL. This CDR3 is built from 15 residues. The CDR3 sequence: CASSRTSGGSYEQYF. The DNA for the CDR3 is TGCGCCAGCAGCCGAACTAGCGGGGGCTCCTACGAGCAGTACTTC.

The CDR3 nucleotides are TGTGCCAGCACAAAGGAGGGGAAAATGAATTCACCCCTCCACTTT. It yields the protein CASTKEGKMNSPLHF. J is TRBJ1-6 and V is TRBV2; TRBD1 is a possible D gene (5 bases). Germline values: CDR1 SNHLY, CDR2 FYNNEI. Deletions cut 7 bases from V and 7 bases from J, with 17 bases between. The CDR3 loop spans 15 amino acids.